The rows below give T cell receptor beta chains drawn from one sample of a study of cytomegalovirus exposure and HLA in healthy donors. The data were produced by immunoSEQ multiplex PCR, yet TCRdb's version contains in-frame clones alone and is incomplete. Among about 150,000 clones listed, roughly nine tenths were seen once. The sequenced sample consisted of PBMCs. These receptors came from a woman aged 18-29 years in good health and CMV-seropositive. Each CDR3 is given with its conserved first and last residue. D genes are given only for firm matches. The size of a clone is reported for some rows only, either as once, few or many, or as a class for expanded clones.

D gene,clone size,J gene,V gene,CDR3 DNA,CDR3 protein
-,-,TRBJ1-1,TRBV19,TGTGCCAGTAGTATCTGGTTTCTGGGCAGGCCCGATGGTGGCACTGAAGCTTTCTTT,CASSIWFLGRPDGGTEAFF
-,-,TRBJ2-7,TRBV11-2,TGTGCCAGCAGCTTCTACCCGAAGTACGAGCAGTACTTC,CASSFYPKYEQYF
-,-,TRBJ2-3,TRBV5-1,TGCGCCAGCAGCTTACGAACAGCAGATACGCAGTATTTT,CASSLRTADTQYF
TRBD2,-,TRBJ2-5,TRBV10-2,TGCGCCAGCCGAACTAGCGGGGGGGCCGTGGAGACCCAGTACTTC,CASRTSGGAVETQYF
-,-,TRBJ1-2,TRBV19,TGTGCCAGTGGGAAACTAAGACAGAAGAAATTTGACTATGGCTACACCTTC,CASGKLRQKKFDYGYTF
-,once,TRBJ2-3,TRBV28,TGTGCCAGCAGCCTGGGGCGAGATACGCAGTATTTT,CASSLGRDTQYF
-,-,TRBJ1-1,TRBV27,TGTGCCAGCAGTTCCTTGCGGACTGAAGCTTTCTTT,CASSSLRTEAFF
TRBD1,-,TRBJ1-2,TRBV12-5,TGTGCTAGTGCCCTGACAGGGGGCGCCTATGGCTACACCTTC,CASALTGGAYGYTF
-,-,TRBJ2-1,TRBV7-8,TGTGCCAGCAGCTTAGCGGGGCGGAATGAGCAGTTCTTC,CASSLAGRNEQFF
-,-,TRBJ2-3,TRBV14,TGTGCCAGCAGCCAAGATGGGGTTTGGGGGGACGGCACAGATACGCAGTATTTT,CASSQDGVWGDGTDTQYF
-,few,TRBJ2-7,TRBV21-1,TGTGCCAGCAGCAAGGTCGCGGGCGGGCCCTTCGAGCAGTACTTC,CASSKVAGGPFEQYF
-,-,TRBJ2-1,TRBV9,TGTGCCAGCAGCCCAGTTGCTAGCAACAATGAGCAGTTCTTC,CASSPVASNNEQFF
-,-,TRBJ1-4,TRBV27,TGTGCCAGCAGTTTCTCCCCCGGCAGCAGGGTCGGCGAAAAACTGTTTTTT,CASSFSPGSRVGEKLFF
TRBD2,-,TRBJ2-3,TRBV6-5,TGTGCCAGCAGTTACCGGGGACTAAGCACAGATACGCAGTATTTT,CASSYRGLSTDTQYF
-,-,TRBJ1-4,TRBV4-1,TGCGCCAGCAGCCCCGGGCGGACTCTTAATGAAAAACTGTTTTTT,CASSPGRTLNEKLFF
-,-,TRBJ2-2,TRBV5-1,TGCGCCAGCCTCCCACAGTCCAGGACCGGGGAGCTGTTTTTT,CASLPQSRTGELFF
-,once,TRBJ2-7,TRBV20-1,TGCAGTGCTAGGACACCCTACGAGCAGTACTTC,CSARTPYEQYF
TRBD1,-,TRBJ1-1,TRBV4-1,TGCGCCAGCAGCCAAGAGAGACAGGGTAACCTTGAAGCTTTCTTT,CASSQERQGNLEAFF
-,once,TRBJ1-2,TRBV28,TGTGCCAGCCGATCCAGAAAGACTACCGGGGATGGCTACACCTTC,CASRSRKTTGDGYTF